This TCR beta chain was observed in a study of T cell repertoires in cytomegalovirus infection. Study as a whole: Through public TCR beta signatures, both CMV infection and matching HLA type were indicated.

V lost 1 base to trimming and J lost 4 bases; unmatched junction nucleotides: 18. The CDR3 covers 19 residues. Germline CDR1 LGHNA, CDR2 YNFKEQ. This clonotype was counted ten times or more. Its target is unknown. TCRdb re-analysed the reads in MiXCR, keeping a single row per CDR3 protein. The sample records under 350,000 distinct CDR3 sequences, 9.5% being singletons. General study findings and limits: Summed public TCR beta family frequency identified CMV carriers bearing the relevant HLA. The response measured ex vivo was dominated by TCR beta clonotypes (HLA-C-restricted and CMV-specific).

The receptor was derived from a human donor in good health (CMV status not recorded). Some clones in this sample may be carry-over from other donors' samples. Sequenced: PBMCs. The V and J genes are TRBV4-2 and TRBJ2-5; 7 bases are a match to TRBD2. CDR3 sequence (DNA): TGTGCCAGCAGCCAAGCGCCTGGCGAGGCAGGGAGGGTACGAGAGACCCAGTACTTC. It encodes CASSQAPGEAGRVRETQYF.